This TCR beta chain was documented in a study of regulatory T cells in long-lasting Graves disease. For TCR beta, libraries came from iRepertoire HTBI primers and Arm-PCR of CDR3 regions. TCRdb independently ran MiXCR on the multiplex PCR reads; one entry per CDR3 protein. The sample holds 350,000 to 450,000 distinct CDR3 sequences; over 15% are singletons and the top ten take 25% to 30%. This clonotype was seen a handful of times. This CDR3 has 12 amino acids. V was shortened by 6 bases and J by 2 bases, with 9 bases between the two germline ends. CDR1 SQVTM and CDR2 ANQGSEA come from the germline V gene. The time point: newly diagnosed GD, antithyroid drugs for less than 3 months. With RNA extracted from PBMCs as input, the TCR library was made. Clinicians diagnosed Graves' disease using American Thyroid Association guidelines. The sample was also linked to a second study, of T cells in Graves' hyperthyroidism and ophthalmopathy.

This TCR was sampled from a man between 40 and 49 years old with Graves disease. The sequences come from peripheral blood mononuclear cells (PBMCs), collected at new diagnosis, from a patient treated with antithyroid drugs. This rearrangement joins TRBV29-1 to TRBJ2-3; D is possibly TRBD1 (5 bases). This CDR3 reads CSVVTDTDTQYF. In nucleotides, the CDR3 is TGCAGCGTCGTGACAGACACAGATACGCAGTATTTT.